These 10 T cell receptor beta chains share one sample of origin, sequenced in a study of T cells in narcolepsy. TCRdb's table, derived via immunoSEQ multiplex PCR, lists solely in-frame clones and lacks some. The repertoire holds roughly 25,000 clones, with 50% to 65% as singletons. The specimen was memory (CD45RA-) CD4+ T cells from blood. These receptors all come from a human donor in good health.

The rearrangement uses TRBV6-5 and TRBJ2-1, with 9 bases lining up with TRBD1. V gave up 3 bases and J gave up 5 bases; unmatched junction bases: 5. This CDR3 has 15 amino acids. CDR1 and CDR2 (germline): MNHEY, SVGAGI. CDR3 in amino acids: CASSYSGQGHNEQFF. CDR3 DNA: TGTGCCAGCAGTTATAGCGGACAGGGGCACAATGAGCAGTTCTTC.

This clone was counted only a few times. The chain carries TRBV5-1 and TRBJ2-7; TRBD1 agrees at 10 bases. Germline CDR1 SGHRS, CDR2 YFSETQ. The V gene end was trimmed by 3 bases and the J gene end by 4 bases; junction bases not matched to a gene: 4. The CDR3 is 14 amino acids. The CDR3 coding sequence is TGCGCCAGCAGCTGGGAGGGACAGGGGTACGAGCAGTACTTC. The encoded protein is CASSWEGQGYEQYF.

In its sample, this clone was seen a few times. CDR3 sequence (DNA): TGCGCCAGCAGCGTAGGGGGTAGCTCCTACGAGCAGTACTTC. Protein: CASSVGGSSYEQYF. The chain carries TRBV5-1 and TRBJ2-7; D perhaps matches TRBD1 (6 bases). The CDR3 spans 14 residues. Germline CDR1 and CDR2: SGHRS and YFSETQ. Trimming took 4 bases from V and 0 from J, leaving 11 bases between them.

This rearrangement joins TRBV30 to TRBJ2-2, with a tentative D call TRBD2 (5 bases). Germline V lookup: CDR1 GTSNPN, CDR2 SVGIG (reference sequence). The V end lost 2 bases, the J end lost 0 bases, and 10 bases lay between the germline ends. The CDR3 is 15 residues long. As DNA, the CDR3 is TGTGCCTGGAGTATAACCGGGGCGAACACCGGGGAGCTGTTTTTT. Encoded protein: CAWSITGANTGELFF.

This sequence joins TRBV6-6 and TRBJ1-1, with a possible D match to TRBD1 (5 bases). Trimming shortened V by 2 bases and J by 4 bases, and 14 bases separated the two germline ends. The germline V gene encodes CDR1 MNHNY and CDR2 SVGAGI (reference sequence). CDR3 length: 15 residues. The CDR3 sequence: CASSYGRGGGTEAFF. For the CDR3, the DNA is TGTGCCAGCAGTTACGGGAGGGGAGGAGGCACTGAAGCTTTCTTT.

The V and J genes are TRBV19 and TRBJ1-4; 8 nucleotides align to TRBD1. Germline V CDR1 and CDR2: LNHDA, SQIVND (reference sequence). CDR3 size: 15 residues. J gave up 8 bases and V 5 bases, and 10 bases lay outside the gene matches. The CDR3 here is CASSSAGTGREKLFF. CDR3 in DNA: TGTGCCAGTAGTTCCGCCGGGACAGGCCGGGAAAAACTGTTTTTT.

The V gene is TRBV9, the J gene TRBJ2-2, with D maybe TRBD2 (5 bases). Germline assignment: CDR1 SGDLS and CDR2 YYNGEE. Trimming removed 2 bases from V and 1 base from J, with 9 bases in between. The CDR3 spans 15 residues. The CDR3 sequence is CASSVGAENTGELFF. As DNA, the CDR3 is TGTGCCAGCAGCGTCGGAGCGGAGAACACCGGGGAGCTGTTTTTT.

This clone was seen only a few times. The rearrangement joins TRBV7-8 to TRBJ1-5, with D perhaps matching TRBD1 (5 bases). CDR3 length: 14 residues. CDR1 is SGHVS, CDR2 FQNEAQ, per germline. Trimming cost V 0 bases and J 5 bases, with 8 bases left between them. The CDR3 here is CASSLAQGDQPQHF. In DNA, the CDR3 is TGTGCCAGCAGCTTAGCGCAAGGGGATCAGCCCCAGCATTTT.

The rearrangement links TRBV6-6 to TRBJ1-5, with unresolved D. Looked up from germline, CDR1 is MNHNY and CDR2 is SVGAGI (reference sequence). The V end lost 8 bases, the J end lost 0 bases, and 14 bases lay between the germline ends. This CDR3 is 15 amino acids long. CDR3 sequence (DNA): TGTGCCAGCTTTCCAAGGGCGGGTAGCAATCAGCCCCAGCATTTT. It encodes CASFPRAGSNQPQHF.

This chain uses TRBV5-1 with TRBJ2-2; 8 bases are shared with TRBD1. CDR3 length equals 18 residues. From germline, CDR1 is SGHRS and CDR2 YFSETQ. Unmatched junction bases numbered 11, after V lost 4 bases and J lost 0 bases. In DNA form, the CDR3 reads TGCGCCAGCAGCCCTACCGGGACAGGCCTCGCGAACACCGGGGAGCTGTTTTTT. Its translation: CASSPTGTGLANTGELFF.